Presented here are 31 T cell receptor beta chains from one specimen sequenced in a study of T cell responses to AZD1222 COVID-19 vaccine. TCRdb's table, derived via immunoSEQ multiplex PCR, lists solely in-frame clones and lacks some. The sample has fewer than 130,000 clones, about 93% seen once. The source material was peripheral blood, sampled on day 0 of AZD1222 vaccination. These receptors were taken from an adult in good health.

The V and J genes are TRBV7-6 and TRBJ2-1, with 10 positions matching TRBD2. The CDR3 runs 14 residues. CDR1 is SGHVS, CDR2 FNYEAQ, per germline. Trimming at V came to 5 bases and at J to 11 bases, leaving 9 bases not matched to a gene. DNA of the CDR3: TGTGCCAGCAGCGAGAAAGGACTAGCGGACAAGCAGTTCTTC. Amino acids: CASSEKGLADKQFF.

This clone was observed once. V gene TRBV7-2 combines with J gene TRBJ2-7, with a weak D call TRBD1 (5 bases). CDR1 is SGHTA and CDR2 is FQGNSA in the germline V gene. The CDR3 length is 14 residues. Between the trimmed V and J ends, which lost 5 bases and 2 bases, there was a span of 13 bases. The CDR3 loop reads CASSQNRNTYEQYF. The CDR3 bases are TGTGCCAGCAGCCAAAACAGGAATACCTACGAGCAGTACTTC.

V and J are TRBV28 and TRBJ1-1, with 7 bases fitting TRBD1. The V gene end was trimmed by 5 bases and the J gene end by 1 base; junction bases not matched to a gene: 4. Germline CDR1 is MDHEN and CDR2 is SYDVKM. The CDR3 is made up of 14 amino acids. The CDR3 loop is CASSKGQRNTEAFF. CDR3 DNA: TGTGCCAGCAGTAAGGGACAGAGGAACACTGAAGCTTTCTTT.

The chain has TRBV27 and TRBJ1-2, with 7 bases that match TRBD1. Germline CDR1 MNHEY, CDR2 SMNVEV (reference sequence). V was pared by 4 bases and J by 7 bases, with 15 bases of the junction left unmatched. CDR3 size: 16 residues. This CDR3 is CASSSDRDHLFAGYTF. Written as DNA, the CDR3 is TGTGCCAGCAGTTCAGACAGGGATCATCTTTTTGCTGGCTACACCTTC.

The rearrangement uses TRBV6-5 and TRBJ2-7; TRBD2 might be the D (6 bases). V was trimmed by 2 bases and J by 2 bases, leaving 10 bases between them. The CDR3 is made up of 14 amino acids. From germline, CDR1 is MNHEY and CDR2 SVGAGI. CDR3 bases: TGTGCCAGCAGTTACGGGGGGTATGCCTACGAGCAGTACTTC. Amino acid sequence: CASSYGGYAYEQYF.

CDR3 sequence: CASEATSGSYNEQFF. The CDR3 bases are TGTGCCAGCGAGGCGACTAGCGGGAGCTACAATGAGCAGTTCTTC. V is TRBV2 and J is TRBJ2-1, with 12 positions matching TRBD2. CDR1 SNHLY and CDR2 FYNNEI come from the germline V gene. V was clipped by 8 bases and J by 3 bases; unmatched bases: 5. The CDR3 totals 15 residues.

V is TRBV11-3 and J is TRBJ1-5; a possible D gene is TRBD1 (5 bases). Trimming stripped 0 bases from V and 5 bases from J, with 20 bases between. Per germline, CDR1 SGHNT and CDR2 YENEEA. The CDR3 runs 18 residues. DNA of the CDR3: TGTGCCAGCAGCTTAGACAAAAATCGACAGTGGTGGGATCAGCCCCAGCATTTT. Its translation: CASSLDKNRQWWDQPQHF.

This chain joins TRBV2 and TRBJ1-2; possibly TRBD1 for D (6 bases). V was pared by 8 bases and J by 0 bases, with 10 bases between. CDR1 and CDR2 from the germline V gene are SNHLY and FYNNEI. The CDR3 is 13 amino acids. The CDR3 DNA sequence: TGTGCCAGCGGGGCAGGGGCTAACTATGGCTACACCTTC. As protein: CASGAGANYGYTF.

This chain links TRBV30 with TRBJ2-7; 8 bases map to TRBD2. Germline V gene lookup returns CDR1 GTSNPN and CDR2 SVGIG (reference sequence). V was clipped by 2 bases and J by 1 base; unmatched bases: 7. The CDR3 contains 15 residues. DNA of the CDR3: TGTGCCTGGAGTCGGAGCGGGAGTAAGTCCTACGAGCAGTACTTC. Translating gives CAWSRSGSKSYEQYF. The whole variable domain, filled in from reference TRBV30 and TRBJ2-7, reads SQTIHQWPATLVQPVGSPLSLECTVEGTSNPNLYWYRQAAGRGLQLLFYSVGIGQISSEVPQNLSASRPQDRQFILSSKKLLLSDSGFYLCAWSRSGSKSYEQYFGPGTRLTVT.

J is TRBJ2-7 and V is TRBV11-2; a possible D gene is TRBD2 (5 bases). V lost 5 bases, J lost 8 bases, and 16 bases lay in between. CDR3 length: 13 residues. Germline CDR1 is SGHAT and CDR2 is FQNNGV. CDR3 amino acids: CASSLKATRQQYF. The CDR3 region has the DNA TGTGCCAGCAGCCTGAAAGCAACTAGACAGCAGTACTTC.

Written as DNA, the CDR3 is TGTGCCAGCAGTCGATACCTGACAGGGAATTTAGTCGAGCAGTACTTC. Its translation is CASSRYLTGNLVEQYF. The rearrangement links TRBV28 to TRBJ2-7, with TRBD1 matching 7 bases. The trim removed 5 bases at V and 6 bases at J, leaving 16 bases unmatched. This CDR3 has 16 amino acids. In germline, CDR1 is MDHEN, CDR2 SYDVKM.

The chain carries TRBV19 and TRBJ2-2; a weak D match, TRBD1 (7 bases). V was clipped by 6 bases and J by 5 bases, with 10 bases between them. Germline values: CDR1 LNHDA, CDR2 SQIVND (reference sequence). The CDR3 extends over 13 amino acids. The CDR3, as DNA: TGTGCCAGTAGAGCAGGGGGGACCGGGGAGCTGTTTTTT. Translating gives CASRAGGTGELFF. Based on the CDR3 plus reference TRBV19 and TRBJ2-2, the full variable domain is DGGITQSPKYLFRKEGQNVTLSCEQNLNHDAMYWYRQDPGQGLRLIYYSQIVNDFQKGDIAEGYSVSREKKESFPLTVTSAQKNPTAFYLCASRAGGTGELFFGEGSRLTVL.

The chain employs TRBV4-3 and TRBJ1-1, with D maybe TRBD1 (5 bases). Germline assignment: CDR1 LGHNA and CDR2 YSLEER. The germline V and J ends were trimmed by 6 bases and 2 bases, with 16 bases remaining between them. There are 15 residues in the CDR3. The CDR3 protein is CASRRGEGLNTEAFF. The CDR3 nucleotides read TGCGCCAGCAGGAGAGGGGAGGGGCTTAACACTGAAGCTTTCTTT.

This chain connects TRBV2 to TRBJ1-6; maybe TRBD1 (6 bases). The CDR3 is 13 amino acids. Germline V gives CDR1 SNHLY, CDR2 FYNNEI. V was cut by 11 bases and J by 14 bases, with 22 bases left in between. CDR3 sequence (DNA): TGTGCCGCGGGGGACACTCCGGGGGAGGCCCTCCACTTT. Translation gives CAAGDTPGEALHF.

This clone came up once. V is TRBV29-1 and J is TRBJ2-7; TRBD2 might be the D (5 bases). CDR3 size: 13 residues. The V end was cut by 6 bases, the J end by 5 bases, with 17 bases between. The V gene's germline CDR1 is SQVTM and CDR2 ANQGSEA. CDR3 in DNA: TGCAGCGTGGCGGGCCTTTTCGGTAACGAGCAGTACTTC. Amino acid sequence: CSVAGLFGNEQYF.

The DNA of the CDR3 is TGTGCCATCAGTGCTTCCTCTAAGAATGAGCAGTTCTTC. Residues: CAISASSKNEQFF. The chain employs TRBV10-3 and TRBJ2-1, with D hard to call. Per the germline V gene, CDR1 is ENHRY and CDR2 is SYGVKD. Trimming removed 4 bases at V and 7 bases at J, with 11 bases between. The CDR3 extends over 13 amino acids.

The V and J genes are TRBV12-3 or TRBV12-4 and TRBJ2-1; 9 bases line up with TRBD1. V dropped 8 bases and J dropped 6; count of bases not matched to a gene: 5. The CDR3 has 13 amino acids. CDR3 residues: CASRDRVFNEQFF. The CDR3 DNA is TGTGCCAGCCGGGACAGGGTTTTCAATGAGCAGTTCTTC.

This clone showed up just once. The CDR3 sequence is CASVSGGLGYTEAFF. CDR3 coding DNA: TGTGCCAGTGTGTCGGGGGGGCTGGGGTACACTGAAGCTTTCTTT. V is TRBV19 and J is TRBJ1-1; D perhaps matches TRBD1 (6 bases). Germline CDR1 reads LNHDA; CDR2 reads SQIVND (reference sequence). This CDR3 region has 15 residues. V lost 8 bases and J lost 3, with 19 bases in between.

V gene TRBV2 combines with J gene TRBJ1-1, with D maybe TRBD1 (5 bases). V lost 6 bases and J 5 bases, leaving 16 bases between the germline ends. CDR3 size: 14 residues. Germline assignment: CDR1 SNHLY and CDR2 FYNNEI. The CDR3 loop is CASRGLGGATEAFF. CDR3 bases: TGTGCCAGCAGGGGGTTGGGTGGGGCGACTGAAGCTTTCTTT.

This chain connects TRBV5-1 to TRBJ2-7; 14 bases align to TRBD2. The CDR3 sequence is 15 residues long. Germline V CDR1 and CDR2: SGHRS, YFSETQ. Trimming took 5 bases from V and 4 from J; bases not matched to a gene: 5. In nucleotides, the CDR3 is TGCGCCAGCAGGACCGGACTAGCGGGGGGATACGAGCAGTACTTC. Amino acid sequence: CASRTGLAGGYEQYF.

CDR3 region: CASSGGQALSTIYF. The CDR3 bases are TGTGCCAGCAGTGGGGGACAGGCCCTGTCCACCATATATTTT. The gene calls are TRBV2 and TRBJ1-3, with 8 bases that match TRBD1. V trimming: 4 bases; J trimming: 9 bases; junction bases outside the gene matches: 8. CDR3 length: 14 residues. Germline V gene sequence: CDR1 SNHLY, CDR2 FYNNEI. The whole variable domain, remainder taken from reference TRBV2 and TRBJ1-3, is EPEVTQTPSHQVTQMGQEVILRCVPISNHLYFYWYRQILGQKVEFLVSFYNNEISEKSEIFDDQFSVERPDGSNFTLKIRSTKLEDSAMYFCASSGGQALSTIYFGEGSWLTVV.

The chain employs TRBV11-3 and TRBJ2-7; D not resolved. CDR1 is SGHNT, CDR2 YENEEA, per germline. The V gene lost 1 base and the J gene lost 3 bases, with 10 bases spanning the gap. The length of the CDR3 is 14 residues. The CDR3 DNA reads TGTGCCAGCAGCTTAGTCTTGGAGCACTACGAGCAGTACTTC. Protein product: CASSLVLEHYEQYF.

The chain recombines TRBV12-3 or TRBV12-4 with TRBJ2-7; TRBD1 matches 9 bases. There are 13 residues in the CDR3. The junction had 2 bases not matched to a gene; V was cut back by 6 bases and J by 2 bases. CDR3 DNA sequence: TGTGCCAGCAGGGGGACAGGGACCTACGAGCAGTACTTC. This translates into CASRGTGTYEQYF.

The J gene is TRBJ2-7, the V gene TRBV28; perhaps TRBD2 as D (5 bases). Germline V gene sequence: CDR1 MDHEN, CDR2 SYDVKM. Trimming pared 8 bases from V and 3 bases from J, leaving 14 bases between. The CDR3 contains 13 residues. This CDR3 is CASEGKILYEQYF. The CDR3 DNA sequence: TGTGCCAGCGAGGGCAAGATCCTCTACGAGCAGTACTTC. The full variable domain, rest sourced from reference TRBV28 and TRBJ2-7, is DVKVTQSSRYLVKRTGEKVFLECVQDMDHENMFWYRQDPGLGLRLIYFSYDVKMKEKGDIPEGYSVSREKKERFSLILESASTNQTSMYLCASEGKILYEQYFGPGTRLTVT.

This clone was observed a single time. The genes are TRBV7-8 and TRBJ2-3, with TRBD1 identical over 10 bases. Trimming at V came to 5 bases and at J to 5 bases, leaving 10 bases not matched to a gene. Germline lookup yields CDR1 SGHVS and CDR2 FQNEAQ. The CDR3 runs to 16 residues. The CDR3 is CASSGQGGLVIDTQYF. In DNA, the CDR3 is TGTGCCAGCAGCGGACAGGGGGGGTTGGTGATAGATACGCAGTATTTT.

This clone appeared once. The chain combines TRBV7-2 with TRBJ1-5, with D uncertain. The CDR3 contains 15 residues. V lost 0 bases to trimming and J lost 0 bases, with 6 bases between them. The germline V gene encodes CDR1 SGHTA and CDR2 FQGNSA. CDR3 nucleotides: TGTGCCAGCAGCTTAGCCCACTATAGCAATCAGCCCCAGCATTTT. This gives the protein CASSLAHYSNQPQHF.

The CDR3: CASSYGTGVSQPQHF. CDR3 coding DNA: TGTGCCAGCAGCTATGGGACAGGGGTGAGTCAGCCCCAGCATTTT. The rearrangement uses TRBV5-6 and TRBJ1-5, with 10 bases aligning to TRBD1. CDR3 size: 15 residues. Germline lookup yields CDR1 SGHDT and CDR2 YYEEEE. V was pared by 3 bases and J by 6 bases, with 6 bases of the junction left unmatched.

This chain uses TRBV11-3 with TRBJ1-4; D is ambiguous. The V gene's germline CDR1 is SGHNT and CDR2 YENEEA. Trimming cost V 2 bases and J 8 bases, with 6 bases left between them. The CDR3 has 12 residues. The DNA for the CDR3 is TGTGCCAGCAGCTTAAGGTCCGAAAAACTGTTTTTT. Its protein is CASSLRSEKLFF.

This chain connects TRBV19 to TRBJ1-1; D remains unclear. Trimming took off 3 bases at V and 1 base at J, with 9 bases between the two ends. Germline V gene lookup returns CDR1 LNHDA and CDR2 SQIVND (reference sequence). CDR3 length: 14 amino acids. CDR3 in DNA: TGTGCCAGTAGTATCCTCCCCGGGAACACTGAAGCTTTCTTT. Amino acid sequence: CASSILPGNTEAFF.

The J gene is TRBJ1-6, the V gene TRBV6-5, with TRBD1 identical over 8 bases. J gave up 10 bases and V 4 bases, and 6 bases lay outside the gene matches. Germline CDR1 reads MNHEY; CDR2 reads SVGAGI. The CDR3 runs 14 residues. The CDR3 DNA sequence: TGTGCCAGCAGTTCGCAGGGACAGGTCTCACCCCTCCACTTT. It yields the protein CASSSQGQVSPLHF.

The chain combines TRBV6-5 with TRBJ1-2, with 7 bases lining up with TRBD1. V was pared by 6 bases and J by 5 bases, with 9 bases of the junction left unmatched. Germline CDR1 reads MNHEY; CDR2 reads SVGAGI. CDR3 length equals 14 residues. This CDR3 reads CASSRQGGRYGYTF. CDR3 DNA: TGTGCCAGCAGCCGACAGGGTGGCCGATATGGCTACACCTTC.